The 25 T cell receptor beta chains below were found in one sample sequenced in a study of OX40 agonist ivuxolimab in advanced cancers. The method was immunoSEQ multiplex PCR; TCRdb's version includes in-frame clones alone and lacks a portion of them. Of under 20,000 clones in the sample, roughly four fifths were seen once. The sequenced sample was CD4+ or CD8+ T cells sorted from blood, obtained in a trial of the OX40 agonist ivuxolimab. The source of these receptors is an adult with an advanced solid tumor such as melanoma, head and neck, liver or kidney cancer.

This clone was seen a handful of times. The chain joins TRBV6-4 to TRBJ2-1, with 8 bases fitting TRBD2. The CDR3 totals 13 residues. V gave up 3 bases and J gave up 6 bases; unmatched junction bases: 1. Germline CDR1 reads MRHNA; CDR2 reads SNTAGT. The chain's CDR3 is CASSEREANEQFF. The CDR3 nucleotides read TGTGCCAGCAGTGAGCGGGAGGCCAATGAGCAGTTCTTC.

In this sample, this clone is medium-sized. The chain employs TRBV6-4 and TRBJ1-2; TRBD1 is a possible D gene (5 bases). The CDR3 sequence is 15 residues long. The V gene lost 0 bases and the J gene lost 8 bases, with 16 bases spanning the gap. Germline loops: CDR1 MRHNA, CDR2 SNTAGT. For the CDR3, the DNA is TGTGCCAGCAGTGACTCAGCCGACAGTCCCTTGGGCTACACCTTC. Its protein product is CASSDSADSPLGYTF.

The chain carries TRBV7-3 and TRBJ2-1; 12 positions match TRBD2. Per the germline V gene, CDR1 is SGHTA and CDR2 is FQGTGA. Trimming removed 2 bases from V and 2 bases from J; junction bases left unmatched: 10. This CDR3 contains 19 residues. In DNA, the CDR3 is TGTGCCAGCAGCTTATTTGGGAGGACTAGCGGGACCCCCTACAATGAGCAGTTCTTC. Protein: CASSLFGRTSGTPYNEQFF.

The CDR3 reads CASSHNPGQGDNEQFF. Here the CDR3 DNA reads TGTGCCAGCAGCCACAACCCGGGACAGGGGGACAATGAGCAGTTCTTC. V and J are TRBV14 and TRBJ2-1, with TRBD1 matching 11 bases. CDR3 size: 16 residues. The J segment lost 5 bases and the V segment lost 3 bases, leaving 6 bases of the junction unmatched. CDR1 and CDR2 from the germline V gene are SGHDN and FVKESK.

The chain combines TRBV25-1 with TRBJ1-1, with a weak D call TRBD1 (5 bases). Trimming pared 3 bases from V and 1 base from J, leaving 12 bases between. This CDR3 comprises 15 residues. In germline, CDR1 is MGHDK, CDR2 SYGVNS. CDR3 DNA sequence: TGTGCCAGCAGTGACCGGGACTCTTGGAACACTGAAGCTTTCTTT. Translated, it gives CASSDRDSWNTEAFF.

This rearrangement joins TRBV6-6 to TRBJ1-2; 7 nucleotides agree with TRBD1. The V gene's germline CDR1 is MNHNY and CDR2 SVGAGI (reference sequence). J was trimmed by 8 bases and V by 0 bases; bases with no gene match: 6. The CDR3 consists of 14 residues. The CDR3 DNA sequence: TGTGCCAGCAGTTACTCGAGCCAGGGGGACGGCTACACCTTC. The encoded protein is CASSYSSQGDGYTF.

The CDR3 protein is CASSLSPPPRYSADTQYF. The CDR3 DNA is TGTGCCAGCAGTTTATCGCCACCACCGAGATATTCGGCAGATACGCAGTATTTT. This chain links TRBV27 with TRBJ2-3; D not certain. Germline V gives CDR1 MNHEY, CDR2 SMNVEV (reference sequence). This CDR3 is 18 amino acids long. Trimming took 0 bases from V and 4 from J, leaving 20 bases between them.

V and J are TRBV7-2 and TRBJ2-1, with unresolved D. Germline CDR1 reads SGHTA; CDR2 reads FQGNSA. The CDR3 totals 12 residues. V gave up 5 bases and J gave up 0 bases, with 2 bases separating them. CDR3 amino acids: CASSASYNEQFF. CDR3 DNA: TGTGCCAGCAGCGCCTCCTACAATGAGCAGTTCTTC.

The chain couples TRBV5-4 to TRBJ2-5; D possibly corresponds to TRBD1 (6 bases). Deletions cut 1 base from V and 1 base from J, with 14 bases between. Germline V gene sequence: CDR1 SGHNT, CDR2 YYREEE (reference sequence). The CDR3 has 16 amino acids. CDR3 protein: CASSLFGSGAQETQYF. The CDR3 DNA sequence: TGTGCCAGCAGCTTGTTTGGTTCAGGGGCCCAAGAGACCCAGTACTTC.

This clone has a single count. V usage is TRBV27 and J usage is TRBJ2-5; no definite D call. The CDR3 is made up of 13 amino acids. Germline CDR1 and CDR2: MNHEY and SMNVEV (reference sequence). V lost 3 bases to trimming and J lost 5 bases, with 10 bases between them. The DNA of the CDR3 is TGTGCCAGCAGTTTTGTTGGTCCTGAGACCCAGTACTTC. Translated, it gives CASSFVGPETQYF.

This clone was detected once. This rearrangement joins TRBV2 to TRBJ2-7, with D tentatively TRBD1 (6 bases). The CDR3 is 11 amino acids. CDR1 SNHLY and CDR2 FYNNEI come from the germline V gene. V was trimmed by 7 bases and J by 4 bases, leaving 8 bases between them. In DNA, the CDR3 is TGTGCCAGCACGACAGGTTACGAGCAGTACTTC. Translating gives CASTTGYEQYF.

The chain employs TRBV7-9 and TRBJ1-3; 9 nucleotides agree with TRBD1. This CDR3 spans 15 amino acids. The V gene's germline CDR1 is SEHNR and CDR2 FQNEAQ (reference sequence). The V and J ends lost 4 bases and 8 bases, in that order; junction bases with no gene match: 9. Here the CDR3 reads CASSSRDRDWDTIYF. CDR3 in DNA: TGTGCCAGCAGCTCCCGGGACAGGGACTGGGACACCATATATTTT. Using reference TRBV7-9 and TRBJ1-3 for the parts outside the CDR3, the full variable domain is DTGVSQNPRHKITKRGQNVTFRCDPISEHNRLYWYRQTLGQGPEFLTYFQNEAQLEKSRLLSDRFSAERPKGSFSTLEIQRTEQGDSAMYLCASSSRDRDWDTIYFGEGSWLTVV.

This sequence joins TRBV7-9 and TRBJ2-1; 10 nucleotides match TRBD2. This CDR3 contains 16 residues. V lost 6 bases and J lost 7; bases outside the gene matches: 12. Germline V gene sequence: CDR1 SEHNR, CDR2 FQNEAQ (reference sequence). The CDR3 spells CASRHLAGALGNEQFF. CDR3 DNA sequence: TGTGCCAGCAGGCATCTAGCGGGGGCTCTTGGGAATGAGCAGTTCTTC.

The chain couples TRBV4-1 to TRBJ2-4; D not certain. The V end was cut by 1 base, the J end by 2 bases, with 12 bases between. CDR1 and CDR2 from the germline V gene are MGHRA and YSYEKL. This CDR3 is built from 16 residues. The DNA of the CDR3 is TGCGCCAGCAGCCAAGTCAGCGACACCTCCAAAAACATTCAGTACTTC. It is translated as CASSQVSDTSKNIQYF.

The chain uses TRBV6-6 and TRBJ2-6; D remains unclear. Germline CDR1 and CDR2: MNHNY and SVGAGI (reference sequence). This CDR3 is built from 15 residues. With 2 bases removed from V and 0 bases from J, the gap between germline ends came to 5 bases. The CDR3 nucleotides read TGTGCCAGCAGTTACGATTCCTCTGGGGCCAACGTCCTGACTTTC. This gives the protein CASSYDSSGANVLTF.

The CDR3 loop reads CASSFQGARDTQYF. The DNA of the CDR3 is TGTGCCAGCAGCTTCCAGGGGGCAAGAGATACGCAGTATTTT. The rearrangement uses TRBV11-2 and TRBJ2-3; 8 bases align to TRBD1. CDR1 is SGHAT, CDR2 FQNNGV, per germline. V dropped 3 bases and J dropped 5; count of bases not matched to a gene: 4. CDR3 length equals 14 residues.

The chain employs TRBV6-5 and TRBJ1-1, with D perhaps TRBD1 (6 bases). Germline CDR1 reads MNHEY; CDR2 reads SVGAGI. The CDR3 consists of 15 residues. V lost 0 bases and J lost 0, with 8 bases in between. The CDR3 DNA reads TGTGCCAGCAGTTACTCTCGGACAGTGAACACTGAAGCTTTCTTT. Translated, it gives CASSYSRTVNTEAFF.

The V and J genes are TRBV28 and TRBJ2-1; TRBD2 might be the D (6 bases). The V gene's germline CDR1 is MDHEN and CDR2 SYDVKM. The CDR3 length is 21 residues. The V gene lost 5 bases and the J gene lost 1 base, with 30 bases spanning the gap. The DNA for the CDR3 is TGTGCCAGCAGTACCCAATTTGGGACTCGGGGCCAGGTACCTTCCTACAATGAGCAGTTCTTC. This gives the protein CASSTQFGTRGQVPSYNEQFF.

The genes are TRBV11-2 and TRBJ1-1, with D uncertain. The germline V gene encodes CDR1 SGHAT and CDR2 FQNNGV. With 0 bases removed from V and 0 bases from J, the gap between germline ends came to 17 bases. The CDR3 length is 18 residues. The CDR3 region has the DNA TGTGCCAGCAGCTTAGATCGCGTCGCGGGAACCATGAACACTGAAGCTTTCTTT. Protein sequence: CASSLDRVAGTMNTEAFF.

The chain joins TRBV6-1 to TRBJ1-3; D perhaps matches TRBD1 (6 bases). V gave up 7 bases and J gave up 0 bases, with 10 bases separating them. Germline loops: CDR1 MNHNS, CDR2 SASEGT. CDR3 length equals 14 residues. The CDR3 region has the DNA TGTGCCAGCAAAATCAGGGGCTCTGGAAACACCATATATTTT. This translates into CASKIRGSGNTIYF.

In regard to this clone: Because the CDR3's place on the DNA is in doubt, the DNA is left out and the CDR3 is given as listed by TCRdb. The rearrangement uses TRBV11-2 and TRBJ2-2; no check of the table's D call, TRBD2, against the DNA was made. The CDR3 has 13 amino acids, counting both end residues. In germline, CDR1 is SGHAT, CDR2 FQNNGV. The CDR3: CASSLVGSGTVFF.

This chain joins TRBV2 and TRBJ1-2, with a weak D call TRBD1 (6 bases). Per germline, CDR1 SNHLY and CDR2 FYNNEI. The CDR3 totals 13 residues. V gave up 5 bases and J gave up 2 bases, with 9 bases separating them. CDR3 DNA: TGTGCCAGCAGTAGAACAGGGAACTATGGCTACACCTTC. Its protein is CASSRTGNYGYTF.

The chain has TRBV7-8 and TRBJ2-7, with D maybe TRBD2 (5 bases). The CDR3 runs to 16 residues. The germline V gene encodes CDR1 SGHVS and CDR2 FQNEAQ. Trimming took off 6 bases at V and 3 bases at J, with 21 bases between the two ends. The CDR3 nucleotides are TGTGCCAGCAGACCTTCCGTAGCGAGATTTTTCTACGAGCAGTACTTC. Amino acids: CASRPSVARFFYEQYF.

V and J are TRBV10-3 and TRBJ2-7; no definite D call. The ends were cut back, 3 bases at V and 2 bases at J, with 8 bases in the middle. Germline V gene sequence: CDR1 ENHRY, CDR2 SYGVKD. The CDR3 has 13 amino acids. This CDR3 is CAISESTPYEQYF. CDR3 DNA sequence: TGTGCCATCAGTGAAAGCACCCCCTACGAGCAGTACTTC.

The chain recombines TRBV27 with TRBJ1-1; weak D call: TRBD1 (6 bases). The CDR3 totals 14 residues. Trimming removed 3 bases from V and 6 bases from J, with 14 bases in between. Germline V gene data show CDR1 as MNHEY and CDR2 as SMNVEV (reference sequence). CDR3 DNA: TGTGCCAGCAGTTTTACGGGGGGCATTTCTGAAGCTTTCTTT. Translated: CASSFTGGISEAFF.